Listed here are 27 T cell receptor beta chains from one sample, sequenced in a study of cytomegalovirus exposure and HLA in healthy donors. The PCR ran on 60 Vbeta and 13 Jbeta primers. Assay: immunoSEQ multiplex PCR; the TCRdb copy retains only in-frame clones and omits some. The sample has around 130,000 clones, more than 65% seen once; the top ten hold 5.8%. Specimen: PBMCs. The receptors were sampled from a man younger than 30 in good health and CMV-seropositive.

V usage is TRBV6-1 and J usage is TRBJ1-1; 11 positions match TRBD1. This CDR3 has 14 residues. Germline CDR1 reads MNHNS; CDR2 reads SASEGT. After removal of 6 bases from V and 1 base from J, the junction contained 1 base not matched to a gene. The CDR3 loop is CASRGQGANTEAFF. As DNA, the CDR3 is TGTGCCAGCAGAGGACAGGGGGCGAACACTGAAGCTTTCTTT.

The chain recombines TRBV7-9 with TRBJ1-1; D ambiguous. CDR3 length: 12 residues. Trimming stripped 5 bases from V and 6 bases from J, with 10 bases between. CDR1 and CDR2 from the germline V gene are SEHNR and FQNEAQ (reference sequence). The CDR3 loop is CASSRRLAEAFF. CDR3 nucleotide sequence: TGTGCCAGCAGCCGACGACTAGCTGAAGCTTTCTTT.

V and J are TRBV2 and TRBJ1-1; D is unclear. The V gene's germline CDR1 is SNHLY and CDR2 FYNNEI. This CDR3 comprises 10 residues. V shed 8 bases and J shed 3 bases, with 4 bases lying between them. CDR3 coding DNA: TGTGCCAGCCTTTACACTGAAGCTTTCTTT. This sequence encodes CASLYTEAFF. Full variable domain (outside the CDR3, taken from reference TRBV2 and TRBJ1-1): EPEVTQTPSHQVTQMGQEVILRCVPISNHLYFYWYRQILGQKVEFLVSFYNNEISEKSEIFDDQFSVERPDGSNFTLKIRSTKLEDSAMYFCASLYTEAFFGQGTRLTVV.

In its sample, this clone was seen once. The rearrangement uses TRBV7-9 and TRBJ1-4; 10 nucleotides align to TRBD1. V lost 5 bases, J lost 4 bases, and 10 bases stayed unmatched. Germline loops: CDR1 SEHNR, CDR2 FQNEAQ (reference sequence). This CDR3 spans 17 amino acids. This CDR3 is CASSPRPRDRGNEKLFF. The CDR3, as DNA: TGTGCCAGCAGCCCCCGACCCCGGGACAGGGGTAATGAAAAACTGTTTTTT.

A note on this clone: At one end the junction does not follow the germline gene, possibly because of a read error. The V gene is TRBV7-9, the J gene TRBJ2-6, with 8 positions matching TRBD1. Germline CDR1 is SEHNR and CDR2 is FQNEAQ (reference sequence). CDR3 length: 17 amino acids. The DNA of the CDR3 is TGTGCCAGCGATAAACAGGGGGTGAACTCTGGGGCCAACGGCCTGACTTTC. It specifies CASDKQGVNSGANGLTF.

The rearrangement links TRBV5-6 to TRBJ2-1, with 11 bases lining up with TRBD2. J gave up 4 bases and V 1 base, and 4 bases lay outside the gene matches. The germline V gene encodes CDR1 SGHDT and CDR2 YYEEEE. This CDR3 has 16 amino acids. This CDR3 reads CASSLSGTSGYNEQFF. The DNA for the CDR3 is TGTGCCAGCAGCTTGTCCGGGACTAGCGGATACAATGAGCAGTTCTTC.

V is TRBV15 and J is TRBJ2-7; the match to TRBD1 covers 7 bases. The CDR3 is 16 residues long. V gave up 1 base and J gave up 6 bases; unmatched junction bases: 12. CDR1 LNHNV and CDR2 YYDKDF come from the germline V gene (reference sequence). CDR3 DNA: TGTGCCACCAGCAGAGCGTCCGACAGGGACCTCGCCGAGCAGTACTTC. Residues: CATSRASDRDLAEQYF.

Note on this clone: At one of its ends the junction is not consistent with the germline gene, which may arise from a read error. This chain links TRBV7-9 with TRBJ2-7, with 8 bases lining up with TRBD1. The CDR3 runs 16 residues. Germline V gene lookup returns CDR1 SEHNR and CDR2 FQNEAQ (reference sequence). The CDR3 nucleotides read TGTTCCAGCAGCTTAGCGTTCGGACAGGGAGGCTACGAGCAGTACTTC. It is translated as CSSSLAFGQGGYEQYF.

CDR3 protein: CATSRGQANYGYTF. CDR3 coding DNA: TGTGCCACCAGCAGGGGACAGGCTAACTATGGCTACACCTTC. The rearrangement uses TRBV15 and TRBJ1-2; TRBD1 aligns across 8 bases. Germline lookup yields CDR1 LNHNV and CDR2 YYDKDF (reference sequence). This CDR3 is 14 amino acids long. V shed 3 bases, J shed 0 bases, and the junction held 0 bases outside the gene matches.

This chain connects TRBV11-1 to TRBJ2-3; TRBD2 aligns across 11 bases. In germline, CDR1 is SGHAT, CDR2 FQDESV (reference sequence). With 2 bases clipped from V and 0 bases from J, the junction kept 7 bases outside the gene matches. The CDR3 sequence is 18 residues long. As DNA, the CDR3 is TGTGCCAGCAGCTTAAGGGAGACTAGCGGGGTTAGCACAGATACGCAGTATTTT. Residues: CASSLRETSGVSTDTQYF. The whole variable domain, filled in from reference TRBV11-1 and TRBJ2-3, reads EAEVAQSPRYKITEKSQAVAFWCDPISGHATLYWYRQILGQGPELLVQFQDESVVDDSQLPKDRFSAERLKGVDSTLKIQPAELGDSAMYLCASSLRETSGVSTDTQYFGPGTRLTVL.

This clone was recorded once. J is TRBJ1-1 and V is TRBV19; D is uncertain. Trimming stripped 10 bases from V and 1 base from J, with 19 bases between. The germline gives CDR1 LNHDA, CDR2 SQIVND (reference sequence). The CDR3 covers 15 residues. This chain's CDR3 is CATVQSPGWNTEAFF. The CDR3 DNA follows: TGTGCCACAGTCCAGTCCCCGGGGTGGAACACTGAAGCTTTCTTT. Combining the CDR3 with reference TRBV19 and TRBJ1-1 gives the whole variable domain DGGITQSPKYLFRKEGQNVTLSCEQNLNHDAMYWYRQDPGQGLRLIYYSQIVNDFQKGDIAEGYSVSREKKESFPLTVTSAQKNPTAFYLCATVQSPGWNTEAFFGQGTRLTVV.

This clone was observed a few times. The V call is TRBV5-6, the J call TRBJ1-2; possibly TRBD1 for D (6 bases). The CDR3 contains 13 residues. Germline V gives CDR1 SGHDT, CDR2 YYEEEE. Trimming removed 6 bases at V and 6 bases at J, with 15 bases between. The CDR3 spells CASTLSGGHGYTF. DNA for the CDR3: TGTGCCAGCACCCTGTCGGGGGGCCATGGCTACACCTTC. The whole variable domain, filled in from reference TRBV5-6 and TRBJ1-2, reads DAGVTQSPTHLIKTRGQQVTLRCSPKSGHDTVSWYQQALGQGPQFIFQYYEEEERQRGNFPDRFSGHQFPNYSSELNVNALLLGDSALYLCASTLSGGHGYTFGSGTRLTVV.

The V gene is TRBV9, the J gene TRBJ1-4, with D unclear. V lost 4 bases to trimming and J lost 3 bases, with 31 bases between them. The CDR3 runs to 21 residues. CDR1 SGDLS and CDR2 YYNGEE come from the germline V gene. The DNA for the CDR3 is TGTGCCAGCAGCTCTGCGTTCGCGAGGGCGGGTTTTGAGCATGCTAATGAAAAACTGTTTTTT. It yields the protein CASSSAFARAGFEHANEKLFF.

This clone was observed once. This chain connects TRBV5-4 to TRBJ1-3, with D hard to call. Trimming took off 3 bases at V and 0 bases at J, with 13 bases between the two ends. Looked up from germline, CDR1 is SGHNT and CDR2 is YYREEE (reference sequence). This CDR3 has 16 amino acids. DNA for the CDR3: TGTGCCAGCAGCTGGGGAGGACGGATCTCTGGAAACACCATATATTTT. As protein: CASSWGGRISGNTIYF.

The chain joins TRBV18 to TRBJ1-1; no reliable D call. Germline CDR1 reads KGHSH; CDR2 reads LQKENI. The CDR3 runs to 16 residues. Trimming removed 3 bases from V and 3 bases from J, with 17 bases in between. As DNA, the CDR3 is TGTGCCAGCTCACCTTATCTTAGGACTAGGGACACTGAAGCTTTCTTT. It yields the protein CASSPYLRTRDTEAFF.

This chain joins TRBV28 and TRBJ2-7, with D perhaps matching TRBD1 (6 bases). The germline V and J ends were trimmed by 2 bases and 3 bases, with 14 bases remaining between them. This CDR3 is 15 amino acids long. Germline V CDR1 and CDR2: MDHEN, SYDVKM. CDR3 nucleotide sequence: TGTGCCAGCAGTTTAAGCCCAGGACAGCTCTACGAGCAGTACTTC. Residues: CASSLSPGQLYEQYF.

The chain uses TRBV19 and TRBJ2-5; TRBD2 agrees at 8 bases. J lost 5 bases, V lost 6 bases, and 14 bases had no gene match. CDR1 LNHDA and CDR2 SQIVND come from the germline V gene (reference sequence). The CDR3 contains 16 residues. The CDR3 here is CASSGTSGGARETQYF. The CDR3 DNA reads TGTGCCAGTAGCGGGACTAGTGGGGGCGCAAGGGAGACCCAGTACTTC.

This clone was recorded a few times. The chain couples TRBV28 to TRBJ1-4; the D is unclear. The CDR3 sequence is 13 residues long. V lost 5 bases and J lost 9, with 13 bases in between. Germline assignment: CDR1 MDHEN and CDR2 SYDVKM. The CDR3 protein is CASSRVSPQKLFF. In DNA form, the CDR3 reads TGTGCCAGCAGTCGCGTATCCCCTCAAAAACTGTTTTTT.

This clone was seen a handful of times. Different DNA sequences within this sample yield the same CDR3. The V call is TRBV5-1, the J call TRBJ1-1; D possibly corresponds to TRBD1 (5 bases). V lost 0 bases and J 1 base, leaving 7 bases between the germline ends. This CDR3 comprises 14 residues. CDR1 is SGHRS and CDR2 is YFSETQ in the germline V gene. The DNA for the CDR3 is TGCGCCAGCAGCTTGGCCGGGGGGAACACTGAAGCTTTCTTT. This gives the protein CASSLAGGNTEAFF.

The rearrangement links TRBV6-5 to TRBJ1-1, with no clear D. CDR3 length: 14 amino acids. Trimming removed 5 bases at V and 11 bases at J, with 21 bases between. CDR1 is MNHEY and CDR2 is SVGAGI in the germline V gene. The CDR3 protein is CASSLSVPRGVAFF. Here the CDR3 DNA reads TGTGCCAGCAGTCTCTCGGTGCCCCGAGGAGTGGCTTTCTTT.

This clone was counted once. The chain combines TRBV5-1 with TRBJ1-3, with D perhaps matching TRBD1 (5 bases). The CDR3 is made up of 14 amino acids. Trimming cost V 7 bases and J 4 bases, with 15 bases left between them. Germline-derived CDR1 and CDR2 are SGHRS and YFSETQ. CDR3 nucleotides: TGCGCCAGCCAGGACGGGGGATCCGGAAACACCATATATTTT. Its translation: CASQDGGSGNTIYF.

The chain couples TRBV19 to TRBJ2-5, with 8 bases that match TRBD2. The CDR3 has 16 amino acids. Germline V gives CDR1 LNHDA, CDR2 SQIVND (reference sequence). V dropped 5 bases and J dropped 4; count of bases not matched to a gene: 12. The CDR3 bases are TGTGCCAGTAGTCCCGGGATAGCGGGACTAATAGAGACCCAGTACTTC. Residues: CASSPGIAGLIETQYF.

The rearrangement uses TRBV5-1 and TRBJ2-1; TRBD2 aligns across 11 bases. J was trimmed by 2 bases and V by 2 bases; bases with no gene match: 6. This CDR3 contains 17 residues. The germline gives CDR1 SGHRS, CDR2 YFSETQ. This CDR3 is CASSLAVAGGPYNEQFF. CDR3 nucleotides: TGCGCCAGCAGCTTAGCCGTAGCGGGAGGGCCCTACAATGAGCAGTTCTTC.

J is TRBJ2-7 and V is TRBV30; 8 positions agree with TRBD1. Germline values: CDR1 GTSNPN, CDR2 SVGIG (reference sequence). The V segment lost 4 bases and the J segment 4 bases; nucleotides outside the gene matches: 6. The CDR3 is 13 residues long. This CDR3 is CAWNSGQAYEQYF. In nucleotides, the CDR3 is TGTGCCTGGAATTCGGGACAGGCTTACGAGCAGTACTTC.

The V call is TRBV7-6, the J call TRBJ2-1, with TRBD2 matching over 11 bases. The CDR3 totals 17 residues. Losses at the gene ends were 2 bases for V and 4 bases for J; bases not matched to a gene: 7. CDR1 and CDR2 from the germline V gene are SGHVS and FNYEAQ. The CDR3 DNA follows: TGTGCCAGCAGCTTAAGCGCGTCTAGCGGGGGGTACAATGAGCAGTTCTTC. It translates to CASSLSASSGGYNEQFF.

This clone has just a few counts. The rearrangement links TRBV5-4 to TRBJ1-1; D perhaps matches TRBD1 (6 bases). Trimming took off 3 bases at V and 2 bases at J, with 8 bases between the two ends. The CDR3 is 13 amino acids. Germline V gene sequence: CDR1 SGHNT, CDR2 YYREEE (reference sequence). This chain's CDR3 is CASSWTANTEAFF. CDR3 nucleotide sequence: TGTGCCAGCAGCTGGACAGCTAACACTGAAGCTTTCTTT. Complete variable domain (other parts from reference TRBV5-4 and TRBJ1-1): ETGVTQSPTHLIKTRGQQVTLRCSSQSGHNTVSWYQQALGQGPQFIFQYYREEENGRGNFPPRFSGLQFPNYSSELNVNALELDDSALYLCASSWTANTEAFFGQGTRLTVV.

V gene TRBV11-2 combines with J gene TRBJ2-1; TRBD2 matches 11 bases. J gave up 6 bases and V 5 bases, and 9 bases lay outside the gene matches. Germline CDR1 SGHAT, CDR2 FQNNGV. This CDR3 is 16 amino acids long. The CDR3 DNA is TGTGCCAGCAGCCCACGACTAGCGGGGTCTGGCAATGAGCAGTTCTTC. It codes for CASSPRLAGSGNEQFF.